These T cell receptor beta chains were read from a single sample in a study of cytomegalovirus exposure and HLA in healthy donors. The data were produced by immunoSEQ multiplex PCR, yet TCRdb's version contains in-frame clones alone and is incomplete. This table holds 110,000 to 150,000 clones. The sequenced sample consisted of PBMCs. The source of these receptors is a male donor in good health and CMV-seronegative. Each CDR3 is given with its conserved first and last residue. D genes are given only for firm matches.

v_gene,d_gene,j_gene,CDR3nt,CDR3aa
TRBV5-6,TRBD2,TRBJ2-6,TGTGCCAGCAGCCGGGGGGGGCGGGACTCTGGGGCCAACGTCCTGACTTTC,CASSRGGRDSGANVLTF
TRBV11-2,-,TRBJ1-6,TGTGCCAGCAGCAAAATGAAGGGGGAGAATTCACCCCTCCACTTT,CASSKMKGENSPLHF
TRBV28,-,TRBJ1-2,TGTGCCAGCAGTTTATTTGGCGGCTATGGCTACACCTTC,CASSLFGGYGYTF
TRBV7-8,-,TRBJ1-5,TGTGCCAGCAGCCCGACAAATCAGGCCCAGCATTTT,CASSPTNQAQHF
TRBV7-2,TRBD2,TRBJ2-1,TGTGCCAGTGAAGTCCGGGGGGGCTACAATGAGCAGTTCTTC,CASEVRGGYNEQFF
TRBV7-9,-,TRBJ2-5,TGTGCCAGCAGCTCCCCGGTGGTTCCTCAGACCCAGTACTTC,CASSSPVVPQTQYF
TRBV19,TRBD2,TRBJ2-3,TGTGCCAGTAGCGGGAGGGTGGGGGATACGCAGTATTTT,CASSGRVGDTQYF
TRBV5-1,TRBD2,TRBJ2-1,TGCGCCAGCAGCTTGATCGCGGGAGGGGGTTACAATGAGCAGTTCTTC,CASSLIAGGGYNEQFF
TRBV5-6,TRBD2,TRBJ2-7,TGTGCCAGCAGCTATGGACTAGCGTACGCCTACGAGCAGTACTTC,CASSYGLAYAYEQYF
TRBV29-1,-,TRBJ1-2,TGCAGCGTTGAGTTTCGCAGCTATGGCTACACCTTC,CSVEFRSYGYTF
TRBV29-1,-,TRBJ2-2,TGCAGCGTTCGGTATCGCACCGGGGAGCTGTTTTTT,CSVRYRTGELFF
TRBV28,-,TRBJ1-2,TGTGCCAGCAGCTCCGGGAGAGGAAGCTATGGCTACACCTTC,CASSSGRGSYGYTF
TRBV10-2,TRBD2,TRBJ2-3,TGCGCCAGCAGTAGTAGCGGGGGGTCTAGCACAGATACGCAGTATTTT,CASSSSGGSSTDTQYF
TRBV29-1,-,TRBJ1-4,TGCAGCGTTGTTACGGGTTCTAATGAAAAACTGTTTTTT,CSVVTGSNEKLFF
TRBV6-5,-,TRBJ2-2,TGTGCCAGCAGGGGGCGGGACGCTCAAACCGGGGAGCTGTTTTTT,CASRGRDAQTGELFF
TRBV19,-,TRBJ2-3,TGTGCCAGTAGTATCTCAGATACGCAGTATTTT,CASSISDTQYF
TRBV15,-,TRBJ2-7,TGTGCCACCAGCAGAGATAGGGGGAACGAGCAGTACTTC,CATSRDRGNEQYF
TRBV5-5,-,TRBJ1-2,TGTGCCAGCGGGGACTTACGGTCGTCCCCCGCCGTGGGCGGCTACACCTTC,CASGDLRSSPAVGGYTF
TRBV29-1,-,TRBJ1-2,TGCAGCGTTGCTACACCTAGGCCTCATCCGGATGGCTACACCTTC,CSVATPRPHPDGYTF
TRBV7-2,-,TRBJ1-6,TGTGCCAGCAGTCAACCCGGGAGACCTCTAGGTTCACCCCTCCACTTT,CASSQPGRPLGSPLHF
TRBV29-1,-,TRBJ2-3,TGCAGCGTCCATTCACCAGCAGATACGCAGTATTTT,CSVHSPADTQYF
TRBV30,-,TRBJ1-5,TGTGCCTGGCAGGCGGGAAATGGCAATCAGCCCCAGCATTTT,CAWQAGNGNQPQHF
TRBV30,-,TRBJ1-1,TGTGCCTGGAGTGTACGTGGAGGTACTGAAGCTTTCTTT,CAWSVRGGTEAFF
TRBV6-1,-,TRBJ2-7,TGTGCCAGCAGTGATTGGGCGGGGTACGAGCAGTACTTC,CASSDWAGYEQYF
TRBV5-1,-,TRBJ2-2,TGCGCCAGCAGCCCGAGTGAACTGAACACCGGGGAGCTGTTTTTT,CASSPSELNTGELFF
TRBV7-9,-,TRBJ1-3,TGTGCCAGCAGCGATACGGGGGGATTTGGAAACACCATATATTTT,CASSDTGGFGNTIYF
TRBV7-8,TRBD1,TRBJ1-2,TGTGCCAGCAGCTTTGGACAGGGACAGATCAACTATGGCTACACCTTC,CASSFGQGQINYGYTF
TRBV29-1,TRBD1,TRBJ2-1,TGCAGCGTTGAAAGTGGCAGGGGGCGCTTGGATGAGCAGTTCTTC,CSVESGRGRLDEQFF
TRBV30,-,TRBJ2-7,TGTGCCTGGCGGCGGAGCCTAAACCGGGGCTACGAGCAGTACTTC,CAWRRSLNRGYEQYF
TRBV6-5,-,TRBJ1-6,TGTGCCAGCAGTTACTCCTATGGAGGGAATTCACCCCTCCACTTT,CASSYSYGGNSPLHF
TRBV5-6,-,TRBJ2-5,TGTGCCAGCAGCTTGTCAGGGCAAGAGACCCAGTACTTC,CASSLSGQETQYF
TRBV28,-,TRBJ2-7,TGTGCCAGTAAAGACAGCCGCTCCTACGAGCAGTACTTC,CASKDSRSYEQYF
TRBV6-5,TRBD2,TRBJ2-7,TGTGCCAGCCATTCAATAGCGGGAGGGCAGTACTTC,CASHSIAGGQYF
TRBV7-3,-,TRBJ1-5,TGTGCCAGCAGCTTCAGGGGATCTCAGCCCCAGCATTTT,CASSFRGSQPQHF
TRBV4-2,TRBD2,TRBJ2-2,TGTGCCAGCCGACGAAGCGGGGGAAACACCGGGGAGCTGTTTTTT,CASRRSGGNTGELFF